These 5 T cell receptor beta chains originate from one sample sequenced in a study of radiation and T cells in renal cell carcinoma. Described time point: blood 2 weeks post-SBRT. Treatment indicated: 15 Gy SBRT to primary tumor, nephrectomy 4 weeks later. Assay: immunoSEQ multiplex PCR; the TCRdb copy retains only in-frame clones and omits some. The profile shows 160,000 or so clones, roughly 86% of them singletons. This sample comprised blood, obtained from a patient whose treatment included radiotherapy and nephrectomy. Every receptor here comes from a woman aged 45 to 65 with renal cell carcinoma.

The chain employs TRBV11-2 and TRBJ1-2; no definite D call. V was cut by 0 bases and J by 7 bases, with 9 bases left in between. There are 13 residues in the CDR3. The V gene's germline CDR1 is SGHAT and CDR2 FQNNGV. The CDR3 protein is CASSLDITAGYTF. The CDR3 DNA is TGTGCCAGCAGCTTAGATATTACCGCTGGCTACACCTTC.

The chain joins TRBV6-5 to TRBJ1-1; no firm D call. Germline V gene sequence: CDR1 MNHEY, CDR2 SVGAGI. The V and J ends lost 0 bases and 9 bases respectively, with 14 bases between them. This CDR3 is 14 amino acids long. The CDR3 DNA reads as TGTGCCAGCAGTTACTCGGATAACAATTTTAAAGCTTTCTTT. It encodes CASSYSDNNFKAFF.

This clone has ten or more counts. Distinct nucleotide sequences in the sample also encode this CDR3. The V gene is TRBV7-9, the J gene TRBJ2-6; D unclear. V was trimmed by 1 base and J by 3 bases, leaving 1 base between them. From germline, CDR1 is SEHNR and CDR2 FQNEAQ (reference sequence). This CDR3 is 13 amino acids long. The CDR3 nucleotides are TGTGCCAGCAGCTTAGGTGGGGCCAACGTCCTGACTTTC. Its protein product is CASSLGGANVLTF. The whole variable domain, remainder taken from reference TRBV7-9 and TRBJ2-6, is DTGVSQNPRHKITKRGQNVTFRCDPISEHNRLYWYRQTLGQGPEFLTYFQNEAQLEKSRLLSDRFSAERPKGSFSTLEIQRTEQGDSAMYLCASSLGGANVLTFGAGSRLTVL.

The chain has TRBV5-8 and TRBJ2-5; 10 bases are shared with TRBD1. The CDR3 spans 16 residues. Germline values: CDR1 SGHTS, CDR2 YDEGEE. J lost 1 base, V lost 4 bases, and 7 bases had no gene match. The CDR3 loop reads CASSRGQGVTQETQYF. CDR3 nucleotide sequence: TGTGCCAGCAGCCGAGGACAGGGGGTCACCCAAGAGACCCAGTACTTC.

The chain uses TRBV6-1 and TRBJ1-4; D remains ambiguous. V lost 7 bases to trimming and J lost 1 base, with 10 bases between them. This CDR3 contains 14 residues. CDR1 and CDR2 (germline): MNHNS, SASEGT. The CDR3 is CASTMSGTNEKLFF. CDR3 bases: TGTGCCAGCACCATGTCGGGAACTAATGAAAAACTGTTTTTT.